The clone carrying this T cell receptor (beta chain) turned up a few times. The sample is drawn from a study of CD8+ T cells in alopecia areata. Germline lookup yields CDR1 SQVTM and CDR2 ANQGSEA. V lost 8 bases and J 7 bases, leaving 5 bases between the germline ends. The CDR3 length is 8 residues. Extracted RNA was reverse transcribed, and the resulting cDNA served as sequencing template. Sequenced by immunoSEQ multiplex PCR; TCRdb stores in-frame clones only, minus some. The table includes around 250,000 clones, about two thirds detected once. The sequence was obtained from a human donor with alopecia areata. The specimen comprised CD4+ T cells sorted from blood, sampled at week 0. The chain links TRBV29-1 to TRBJ1-2; D is uncertain. The CDR3 DNA is TGCAGCTCCCCTGGCTACACCTTC. This sequence encodes CSSPGYTF.